This T cell receptor (beta chain) was retrieved from a study of shared clonotypes between healthy human individuals. Study-level points and caveats: Unshared clonotypes carried lower generation probabilities than those common to all four donors. Relative to memory subsets, naive subsets generally showed larger estimated richness.

With regard to this clone: What it binds is not known.

Positive CCR7 selection of CD45RO-negative cells yielded the naive CD8 cells, and terminally differentiated effector memory CD45RA+ cells were excluded. Investigators spread the genomic DNA of each subset evenly over several immunoSEQ plates. Data came from immunoSEQ multiplex PCR; TCRdb stores just in-frame clones and leaves some out. The repertoire holds hundreds of thousands of clones, with about 95% as singletons. Germline CDR1 SGHRS, CDR2 YFSETQ. CDR3 length equals 17 residues. After removal of 3 bases from V and 7 bases from J, the junction contained 13 bases not matched to a gene. This TCR was sampled from a woman aged 25 to 45 in good health. This chain uses TRBV5-1 with TRBJ1-4; 9 positions agree with TRBD1. The specimen sequenced was naive CD8+ T cells sorted from blood. CDR3 in DNA: TGCGCCAGCAGCTGGATGGGACAGGGAGTCCTCGGTGAAAAACTGTTTTTT. This sequence encodes CASSWMGQGVLGEKLFF.